This T cell receptor (beta chain) originates from a study of blood T cells in healthy people across ages. Study-wide points: The study found more naive CD4+ cells and higher diversity in long-lived than aged donors. With naive T cell percentage, TCR beta diversity showed a strong correlation. Any changes in expanded clonotypes were possibly confounded, as donor CMV status remained unknown.

PCR was performed a second time for about 6 to 11 cycles using a sample-barcoded 5' primer and a J-beta primer mix. Every individual sample yielded 2.5 million or more paired-end reads (each containing CDR3). TCRdb reprocessed the 5' RACE reads via MiXCR and lists one record per CDR3 protein. The data contain 1.8 million or so distinct CDR3 sequences, approximately 40% of them seen just once; the ten biggest clones take up more than 20%. The CDR3 runs to 15 residues. The germline gives CDR1 MDHEN, CDR2 SYDVKM. The V segment lost 7 bases and the J segment 0 bases; nucleotides outside the gene matches: 7. In regard to this clonotype: The antigen is not known.

Specimen: blood. The clonotype originates from a human donor in good health. This chain connects TRBV28 to TRBJ2-7; 9 bases match TRBD1. For the CDR3, the DNA is TGTGCCAGCACCTCACCGGGACAGGGCTCCTACGAGCAGTACTTC. It yields the protein CASTSPGQGSYEQYF.